Sequencing of this T cell receptor beta chain was carried out in a study of blood T cell repertoires in COVID-19. Clones were read by immunoSEQ multiplex PCR, and TCRdb kept only the in-frame ones, dropping some. The sample records approximately 110,000 clones, approximately 85% being singletons. The germline V gene encodes CDR1 MDHEN and CDR2 SYDVKM. The CDR3 totals 13 residues. V lost 10 bases to trimming and J lost 2 bases, with 15 bases between them. The sample comprised peripheral blood. The origin of this receptor is a human donor in a cohort sampled during active COVID-19. The chain couples TRBV28 to TRBJ2-7; a possible D gene is TRBD2 (5 bases). In nucleotides, the CDR3 is TGTGCCATCAATATAGAGGGCACCTACGAGCAGTACTTC. Translating it yields CAINIEGTYEQYF.